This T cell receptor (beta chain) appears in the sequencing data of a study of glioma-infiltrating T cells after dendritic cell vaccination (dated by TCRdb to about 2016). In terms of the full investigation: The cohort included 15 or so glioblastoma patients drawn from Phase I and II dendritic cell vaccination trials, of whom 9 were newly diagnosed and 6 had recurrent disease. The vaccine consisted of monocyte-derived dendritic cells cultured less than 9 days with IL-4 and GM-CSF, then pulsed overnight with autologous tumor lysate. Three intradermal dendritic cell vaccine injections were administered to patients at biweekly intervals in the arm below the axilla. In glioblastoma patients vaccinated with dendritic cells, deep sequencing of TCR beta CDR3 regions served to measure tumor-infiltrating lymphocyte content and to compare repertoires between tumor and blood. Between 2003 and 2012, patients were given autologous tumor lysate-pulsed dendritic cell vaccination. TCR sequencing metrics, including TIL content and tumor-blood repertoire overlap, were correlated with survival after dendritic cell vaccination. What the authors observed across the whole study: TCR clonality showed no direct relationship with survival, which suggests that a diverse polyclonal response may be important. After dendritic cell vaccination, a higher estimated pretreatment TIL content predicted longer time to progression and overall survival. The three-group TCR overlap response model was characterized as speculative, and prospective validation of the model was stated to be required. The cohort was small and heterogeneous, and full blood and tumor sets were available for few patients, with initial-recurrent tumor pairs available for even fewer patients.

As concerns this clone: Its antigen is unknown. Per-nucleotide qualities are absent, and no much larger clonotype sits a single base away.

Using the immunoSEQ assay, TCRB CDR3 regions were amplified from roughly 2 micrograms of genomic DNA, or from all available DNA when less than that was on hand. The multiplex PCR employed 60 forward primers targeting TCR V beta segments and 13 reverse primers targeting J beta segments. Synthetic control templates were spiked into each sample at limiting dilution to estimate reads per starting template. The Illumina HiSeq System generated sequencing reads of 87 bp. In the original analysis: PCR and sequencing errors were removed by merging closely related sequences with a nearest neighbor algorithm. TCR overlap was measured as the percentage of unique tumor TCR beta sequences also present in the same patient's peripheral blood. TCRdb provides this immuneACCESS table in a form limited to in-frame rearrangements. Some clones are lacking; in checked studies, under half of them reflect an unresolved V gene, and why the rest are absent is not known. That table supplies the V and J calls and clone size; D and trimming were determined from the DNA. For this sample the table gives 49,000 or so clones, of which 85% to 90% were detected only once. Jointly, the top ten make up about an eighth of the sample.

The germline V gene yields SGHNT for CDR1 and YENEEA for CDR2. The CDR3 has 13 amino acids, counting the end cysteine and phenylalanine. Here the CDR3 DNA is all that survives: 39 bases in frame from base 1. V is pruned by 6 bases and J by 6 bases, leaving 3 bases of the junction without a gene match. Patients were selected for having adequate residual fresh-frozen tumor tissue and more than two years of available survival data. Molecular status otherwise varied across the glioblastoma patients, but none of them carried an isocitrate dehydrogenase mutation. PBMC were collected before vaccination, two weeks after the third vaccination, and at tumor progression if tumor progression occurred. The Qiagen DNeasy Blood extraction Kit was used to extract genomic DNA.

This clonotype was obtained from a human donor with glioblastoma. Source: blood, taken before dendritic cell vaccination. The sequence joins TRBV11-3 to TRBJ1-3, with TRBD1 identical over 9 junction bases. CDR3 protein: CASRGTGTNTIYF. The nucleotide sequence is TGTGCCAGCAGGGGGACAGGGACAAACACCATATATTTT.